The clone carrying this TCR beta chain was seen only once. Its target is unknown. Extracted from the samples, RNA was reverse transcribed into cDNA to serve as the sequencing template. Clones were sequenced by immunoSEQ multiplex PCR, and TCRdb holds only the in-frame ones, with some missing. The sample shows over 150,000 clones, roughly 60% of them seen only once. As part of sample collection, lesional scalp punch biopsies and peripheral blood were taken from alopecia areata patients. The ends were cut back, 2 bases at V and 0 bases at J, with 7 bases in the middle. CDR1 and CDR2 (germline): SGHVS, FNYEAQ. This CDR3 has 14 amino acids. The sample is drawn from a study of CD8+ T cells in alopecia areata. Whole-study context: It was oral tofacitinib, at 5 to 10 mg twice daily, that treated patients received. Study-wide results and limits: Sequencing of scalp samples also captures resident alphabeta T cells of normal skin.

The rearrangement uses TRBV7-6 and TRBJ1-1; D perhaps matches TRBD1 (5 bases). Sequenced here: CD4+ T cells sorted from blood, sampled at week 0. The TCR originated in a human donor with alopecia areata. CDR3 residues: CASSLLGVNTEAFF. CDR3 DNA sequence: TGTGCCAGCAGCTTATTGGGGGTGAACACTGAAGCTTTCTTT.